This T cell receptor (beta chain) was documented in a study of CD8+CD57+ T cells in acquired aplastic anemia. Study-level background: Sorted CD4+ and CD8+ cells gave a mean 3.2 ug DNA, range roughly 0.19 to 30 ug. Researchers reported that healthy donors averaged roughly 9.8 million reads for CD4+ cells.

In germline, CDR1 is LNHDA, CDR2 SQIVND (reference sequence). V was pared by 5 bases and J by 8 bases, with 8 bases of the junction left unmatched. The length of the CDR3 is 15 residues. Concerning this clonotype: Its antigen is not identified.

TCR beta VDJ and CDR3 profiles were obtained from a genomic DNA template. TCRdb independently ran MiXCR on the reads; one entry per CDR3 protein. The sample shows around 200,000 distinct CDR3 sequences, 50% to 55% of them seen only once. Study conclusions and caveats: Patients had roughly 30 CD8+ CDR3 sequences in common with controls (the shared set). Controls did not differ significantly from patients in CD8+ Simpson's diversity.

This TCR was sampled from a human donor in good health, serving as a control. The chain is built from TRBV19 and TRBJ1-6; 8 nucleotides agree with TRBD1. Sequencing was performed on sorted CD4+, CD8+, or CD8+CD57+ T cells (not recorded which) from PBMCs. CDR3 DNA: TGTGCCAGTAGTCTTGACAGGGGAGGTGATTCACCCCTCCACTTT. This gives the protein CASSLDRGGDSPLHF.